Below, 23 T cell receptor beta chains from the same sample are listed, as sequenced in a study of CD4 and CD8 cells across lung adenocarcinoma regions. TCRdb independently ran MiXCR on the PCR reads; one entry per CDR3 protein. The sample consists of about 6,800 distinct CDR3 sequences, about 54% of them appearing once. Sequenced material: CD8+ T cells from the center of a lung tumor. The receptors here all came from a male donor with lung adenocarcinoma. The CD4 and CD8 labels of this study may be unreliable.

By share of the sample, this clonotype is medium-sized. CDR3 protein: CASSLGSGSVDIQYF. Here the CDR3 DNA reads TGTGCCAGCAGTTTAGGTAGCGGGAGTGTCGACATTCAGTACTTC. V and J are TRBV27 and TRBJ2-4, with 9 bases matching TRBD2. The CDR3 consists of 15 residues. Trimming removed 2 bases from V and 8 bases from J; junction bases left unmatched: 7. Germline V gives CDR1 MNHEY, CDR2 SMNVEV (reference sequence).

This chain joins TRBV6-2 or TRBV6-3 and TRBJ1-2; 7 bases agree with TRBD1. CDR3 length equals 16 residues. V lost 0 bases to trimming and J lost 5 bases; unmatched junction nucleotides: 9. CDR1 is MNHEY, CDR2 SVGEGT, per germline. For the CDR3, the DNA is TGTGCCAGCAGTTACTCCGACAGGGCTCTATGGTATGGCTACACCTTC. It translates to CASSYSDRALWYGYTF.

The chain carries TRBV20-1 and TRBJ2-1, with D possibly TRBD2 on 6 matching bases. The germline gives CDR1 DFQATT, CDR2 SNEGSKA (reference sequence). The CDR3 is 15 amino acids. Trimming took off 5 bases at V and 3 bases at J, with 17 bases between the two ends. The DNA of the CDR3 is TGCAGTGCTGGGAGGAAGATACCCTACTACAATGAGCAGTTCTTC. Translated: CSAGRKIPYYNEQFF.

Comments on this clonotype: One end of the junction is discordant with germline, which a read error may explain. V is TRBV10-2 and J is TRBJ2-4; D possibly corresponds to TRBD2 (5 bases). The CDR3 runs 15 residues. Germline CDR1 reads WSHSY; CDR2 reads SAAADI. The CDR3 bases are TGCGGCAGCGAGCTCGGGGATCGAGACCAAGACATCCAGTACTTC. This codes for CGSELGDRDQDIQYF.

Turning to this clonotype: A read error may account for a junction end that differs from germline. The CDR3 loop is CASSSWSNQPHHF. As DNA, the CDR3 is TGTGCCAGCAGTTCTTGGAGCAATCAGCCCCACCACTTT. The J gene is TRBJ1-5, the V gene TRBV27; no firm D call. The germline V gene has CDR1 MNHEY and CDR2 SMNVEV (reference sequence). The CDR3 covers 13 residues.

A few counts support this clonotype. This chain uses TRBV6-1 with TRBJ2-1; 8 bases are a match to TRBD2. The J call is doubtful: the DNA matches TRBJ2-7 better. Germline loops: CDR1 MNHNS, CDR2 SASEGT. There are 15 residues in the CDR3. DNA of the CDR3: TGTGCCAGCAGTGAGAGGCCGGGACTAGAAGGTGAGCAGTACTTC. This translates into CASSERPGLEGEQYF.

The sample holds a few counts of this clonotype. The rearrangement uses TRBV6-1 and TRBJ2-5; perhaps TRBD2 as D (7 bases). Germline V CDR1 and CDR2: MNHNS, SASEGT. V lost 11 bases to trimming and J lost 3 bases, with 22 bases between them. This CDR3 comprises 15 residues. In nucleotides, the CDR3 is TGTGCCGGACGTCAGCCGGCGGGGGCGGAAGAGACCCAGTACTTC. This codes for CAGRQPAGAEETQYF.

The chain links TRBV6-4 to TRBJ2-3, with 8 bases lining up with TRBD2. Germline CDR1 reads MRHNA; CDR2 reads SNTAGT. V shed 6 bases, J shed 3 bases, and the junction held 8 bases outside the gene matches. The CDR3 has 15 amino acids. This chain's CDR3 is CASSAGLVETDTQYF. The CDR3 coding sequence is TGTGCCAGCAGCGCGGGACTAGTCGAAACAGATACGCAGTATTTT.

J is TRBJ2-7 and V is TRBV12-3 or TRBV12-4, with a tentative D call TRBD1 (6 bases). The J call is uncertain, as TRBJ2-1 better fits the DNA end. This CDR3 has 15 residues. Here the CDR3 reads CASSLPTGSSYEQFF. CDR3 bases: TGTGCCAGCAGTCTCCCGACAGGAAGCTCCTACGAGCAGTTCTTC.

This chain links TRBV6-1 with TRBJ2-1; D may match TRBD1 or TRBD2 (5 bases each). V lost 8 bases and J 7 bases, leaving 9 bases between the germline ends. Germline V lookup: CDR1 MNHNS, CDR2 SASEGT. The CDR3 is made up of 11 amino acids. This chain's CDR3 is CASSWGNEQFF. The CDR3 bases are TGTGCCAGCTCGTGGGGGAATGAGCAGTTCTTC.

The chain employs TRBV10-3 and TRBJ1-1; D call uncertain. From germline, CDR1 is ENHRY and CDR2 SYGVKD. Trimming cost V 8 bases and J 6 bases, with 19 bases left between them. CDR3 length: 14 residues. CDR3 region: CAIFGPASSAEAFF. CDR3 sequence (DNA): TGTGCCATCTTTGGGCCGGCAAGTTCCGCTGAAGCTTTCTTT.

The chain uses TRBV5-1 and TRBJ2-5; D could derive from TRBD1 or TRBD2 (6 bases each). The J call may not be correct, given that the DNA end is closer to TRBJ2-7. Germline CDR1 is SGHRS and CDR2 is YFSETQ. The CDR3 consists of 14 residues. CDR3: CASSLVGGHYEQYF. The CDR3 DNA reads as TGCGCCAGCAGCTTGGTGGGGGGACACTACGAGCAGTACTTC.

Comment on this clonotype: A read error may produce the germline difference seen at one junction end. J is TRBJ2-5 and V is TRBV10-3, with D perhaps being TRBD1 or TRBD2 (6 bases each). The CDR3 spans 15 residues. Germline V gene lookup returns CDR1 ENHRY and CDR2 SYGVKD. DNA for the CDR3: TGTGGCGCGGGGCTCGGGGGCCGGGACAAAGAGACCCAGTATTTC. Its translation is CGAGLGGRDKETQYF.

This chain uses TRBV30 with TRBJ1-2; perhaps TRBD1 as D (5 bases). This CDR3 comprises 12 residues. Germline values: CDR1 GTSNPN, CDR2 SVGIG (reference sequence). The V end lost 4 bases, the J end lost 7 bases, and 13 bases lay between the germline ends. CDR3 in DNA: TGTGCCTGGACCCCGGAGGGGCTTGGCTACACCTTC. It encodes CAWTPEGLGYTF.

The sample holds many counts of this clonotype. The CDR3 loop is CASSQDWNEQFF. As DNA, the CDR3 is TGTGCCAGCAGCCAAGATTGGAATGAGCAGTTCTTC. The chain links TRBV14 to TRBJ2-1, with unresolved D. V lost 0 bases and J 7 bases, leaving 4 bases between the germline ends. The CDR3 is 12 amino acids. Germline CDR1 and CDR2: SGHDN and FVKESK.

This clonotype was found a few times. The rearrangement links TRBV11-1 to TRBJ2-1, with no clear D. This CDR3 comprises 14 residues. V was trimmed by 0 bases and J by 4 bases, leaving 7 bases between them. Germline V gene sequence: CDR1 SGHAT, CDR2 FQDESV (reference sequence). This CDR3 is CASSLAGIYNEQFF. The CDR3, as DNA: TGTGCCAGCAGCTTAGCGGGGATTTACAATGAGCAGTTCTTC.

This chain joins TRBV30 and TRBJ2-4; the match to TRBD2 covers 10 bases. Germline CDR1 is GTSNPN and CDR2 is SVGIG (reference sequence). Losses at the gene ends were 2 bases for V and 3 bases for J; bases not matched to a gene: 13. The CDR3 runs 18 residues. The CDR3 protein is CAWSRASGGPVGKNIQYF. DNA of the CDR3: TGTGCCTGGAGTCGGGCTAGCGGGGGCCCCGTCGGCAAAAACATTCAGTACTTC.

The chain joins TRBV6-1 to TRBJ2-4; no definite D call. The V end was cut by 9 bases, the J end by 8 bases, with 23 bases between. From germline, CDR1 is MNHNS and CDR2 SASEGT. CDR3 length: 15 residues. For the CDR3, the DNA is TGTGCCAGGGGTTTTGGCGGCCGTGGCCAAGACATTCAGTACTTC. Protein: CARGFGGRGQDIQYF.

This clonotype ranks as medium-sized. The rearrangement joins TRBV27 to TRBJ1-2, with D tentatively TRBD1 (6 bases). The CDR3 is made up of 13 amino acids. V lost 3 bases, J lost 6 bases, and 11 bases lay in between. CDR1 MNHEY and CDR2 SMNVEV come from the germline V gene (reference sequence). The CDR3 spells CASSFSGAHGYTF. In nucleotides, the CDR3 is TGTGCCAGCAGTTTTTCAGGGGCGCATGGCTACACCTTC.

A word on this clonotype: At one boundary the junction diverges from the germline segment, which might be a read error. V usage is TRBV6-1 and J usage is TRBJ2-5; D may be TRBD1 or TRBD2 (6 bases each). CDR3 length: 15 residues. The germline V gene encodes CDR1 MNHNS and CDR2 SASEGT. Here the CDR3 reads CARRNGGRDQETQYF. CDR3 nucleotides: TGTGCCAGGAGGAACGGGGGCCGTGACCAAGAGACGCAGTACTTC.

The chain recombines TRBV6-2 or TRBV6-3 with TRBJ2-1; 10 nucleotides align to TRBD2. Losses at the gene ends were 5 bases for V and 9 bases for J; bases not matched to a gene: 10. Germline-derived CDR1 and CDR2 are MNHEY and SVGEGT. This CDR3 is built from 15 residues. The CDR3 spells CASSGLAGVYSEQFF. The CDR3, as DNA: TGTGCCAGCAGTGGTCTAGCGGGAGTCTATAGTGAGCAGTTCTTC.

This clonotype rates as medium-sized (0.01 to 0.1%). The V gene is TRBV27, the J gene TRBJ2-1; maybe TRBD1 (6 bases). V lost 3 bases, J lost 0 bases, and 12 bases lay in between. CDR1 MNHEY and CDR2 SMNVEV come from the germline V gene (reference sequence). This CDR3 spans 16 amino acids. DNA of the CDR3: TGTGCCAGCAGTTTCGGACAGCCTATCTCCTACAATGAGCAGTTCTTC. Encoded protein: CASSFGQPISYNEQFF.

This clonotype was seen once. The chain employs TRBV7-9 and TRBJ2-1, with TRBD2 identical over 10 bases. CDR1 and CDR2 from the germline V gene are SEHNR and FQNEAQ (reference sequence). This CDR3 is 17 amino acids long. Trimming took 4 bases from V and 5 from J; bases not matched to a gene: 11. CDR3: CASSSYSSGRVNNEQFF. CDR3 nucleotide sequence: TGTGCCAGCAGCTCGTATTCGAGCGGGAGGGTTAACAATGAGCAGTTCTTC.